Included here is one T cell receptor (beta chain) sequence, with context. The data stem from a study of blood T cell repertoires in COVID-19. About the research overall: T cells, B-cell-depleted T cells, or PBMCs provided the cDNA or gDNA that served as material.

Trimming at V came to 6 bases and at J to 0 bases, leaving 8 bases not matched to a gene. The CDR3 runs to 17 residues. CDR1 and CDR2 (germline): MGHRA, YSYEKL. In the study's own analysis: Counts of nucleated cells, estimated from reference gene primer amplification, were obtained. Using immunoSEQ multiplex PCR, the repertoire was profiled, and TCRdb retains in-frame clones only, with some absent. The DNA gave D and trimming, while V, J and clone size come from that table. Here the sample spans hundreds of thousands of clones, around 87% being singletons. Sample: peripheral blood. This chain links TRBV4-1 with TRBJ2-6; 7 bases are shared with TRBD1. This TCR came from a middle-aged woman who had recovered from COVID-19. The CDR3 nucleotides are TGCGCCAGCAGTCGATTGGGACAGCTCTCTGGGGCCAACGTCCTGACTTTC. Protein product: CASSRLGQLSGANVLTF.